This T cell receptor beta chain came from a study of blood T cell repertoires in COVID-19. Assay used: immunoSEQ multiplex PCR; TCRdb lists only in-frame clones, some missing. The data contain roughly 97,000 clones, 90% of them singletons. This CDR3 contains 12 residues. Between the trimmed V and J ends, which lost 7 bases and 6 bases, there was a span of 9 bases. What was sequenced was peripheral blood. The TCR originated in a man aged 60 to 75 with acute or convalescent COVID-19. The chain carries TRBV12-3 or TRBV12-4 and TRBJ2-2; D is possibly TRBD1 (6 bases). In DNA, the CDR3 is TGTGCCAGCACCAGGGGACCCGGGGAGCTGTTTTTT. This encodes CASTRGPGELFF.